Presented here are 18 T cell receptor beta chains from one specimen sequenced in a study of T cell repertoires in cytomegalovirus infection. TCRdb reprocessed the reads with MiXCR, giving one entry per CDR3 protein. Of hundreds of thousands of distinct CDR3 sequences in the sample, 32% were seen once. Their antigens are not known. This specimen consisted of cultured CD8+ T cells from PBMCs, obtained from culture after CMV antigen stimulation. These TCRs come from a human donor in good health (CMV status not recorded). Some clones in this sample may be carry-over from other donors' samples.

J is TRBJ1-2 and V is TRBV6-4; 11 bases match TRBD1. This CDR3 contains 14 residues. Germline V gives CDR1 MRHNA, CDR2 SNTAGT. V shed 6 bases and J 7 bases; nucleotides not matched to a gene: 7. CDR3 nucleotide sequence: TGTGCCAGCAGGCCCTGGACAGGGGGCTTTGGCTACACCTTC. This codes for CASRPWTGGFGYTF.

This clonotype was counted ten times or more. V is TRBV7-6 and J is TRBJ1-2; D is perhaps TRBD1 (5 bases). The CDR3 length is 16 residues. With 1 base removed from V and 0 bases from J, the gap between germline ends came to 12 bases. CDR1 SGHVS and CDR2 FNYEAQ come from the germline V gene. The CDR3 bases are TGTGCCAGCAGCTTAGGTGGGGACGGATCTAACTATGGCTACACCTTC. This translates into CASSLGGDGSNYGYTF.

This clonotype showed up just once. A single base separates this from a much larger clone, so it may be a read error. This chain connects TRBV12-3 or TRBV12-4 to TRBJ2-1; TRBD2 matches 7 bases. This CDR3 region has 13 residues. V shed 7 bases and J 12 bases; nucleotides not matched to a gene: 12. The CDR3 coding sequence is TGTGCCAGCATTGGAGCGGGGTGGGTTGCGCAGTTCTTC. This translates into CASIGAGWVAQFF.

The CDR3 reads CASSFGYTTEAFF. In DNA form, the CDR3 reads TGTGCCAGCAGCTTCGGTTACACTACTGAAGCTTTCTTT. The J gene is TRBJ1-1, the V gene TRBV7-9, with D uncertain. The CDR3 runs to 13 residues. Germline loops: CDR1 SEHNR, CDR2 FQNEAQ (reference sequence). Deletions cut 3 bases from V and 5 bases from J, with 10 bases between.

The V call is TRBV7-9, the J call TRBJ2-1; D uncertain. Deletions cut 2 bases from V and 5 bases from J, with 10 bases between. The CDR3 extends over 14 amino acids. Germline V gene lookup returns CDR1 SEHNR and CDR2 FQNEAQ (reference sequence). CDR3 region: CASSLNSSHNEQFF. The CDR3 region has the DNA TGTGCCAGCAGCTTAAATAGCAGCCACAATGAGCAGTTCTTC. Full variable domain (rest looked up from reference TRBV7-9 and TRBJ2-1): DTGVSQNPRHKITKRGQNVTFRCDPISEHNRLYWYRQTLGQGPEFLTYFQNEAQLEKSRLLSDRFSAERPKGSFSTLEIQRTEQGDSAMYLCASSLNSSHNEQFFGPGTRLTVL.

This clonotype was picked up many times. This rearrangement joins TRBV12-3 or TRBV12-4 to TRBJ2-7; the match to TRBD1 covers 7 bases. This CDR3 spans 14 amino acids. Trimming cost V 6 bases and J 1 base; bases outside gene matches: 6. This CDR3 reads CASSLTGSSYEQYF. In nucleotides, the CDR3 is TGTGCCAGCAGCTTGACAGGGTCGTCCTACGAGCAGTACTTC.

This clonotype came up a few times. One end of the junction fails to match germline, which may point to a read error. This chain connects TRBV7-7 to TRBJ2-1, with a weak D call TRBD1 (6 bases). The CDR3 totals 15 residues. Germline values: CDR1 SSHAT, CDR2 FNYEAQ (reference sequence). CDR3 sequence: CASSRFPDRYNEQFF. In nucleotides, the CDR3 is TGTGCTAGCAGCCGATTTCCGGACAGATACAATGAGCAGTTCTTC.

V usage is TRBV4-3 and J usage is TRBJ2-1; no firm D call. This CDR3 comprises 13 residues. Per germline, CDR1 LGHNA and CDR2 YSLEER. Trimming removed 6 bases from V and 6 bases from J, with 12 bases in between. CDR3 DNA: TGCGCCAGCAGAGATCTGATTCTCAATGAGCAGTTCTTC. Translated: CASRDLILNEQFF.

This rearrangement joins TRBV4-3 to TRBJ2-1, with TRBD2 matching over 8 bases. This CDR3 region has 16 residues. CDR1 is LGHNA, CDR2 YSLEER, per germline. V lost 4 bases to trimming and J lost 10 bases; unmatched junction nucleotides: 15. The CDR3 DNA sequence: TGCGCCAGCAGCCCAGAAGCGGGGGCCAGGGTAGGGGAGCAGTTCTTC. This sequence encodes CASSPEAGARVGEQFF.

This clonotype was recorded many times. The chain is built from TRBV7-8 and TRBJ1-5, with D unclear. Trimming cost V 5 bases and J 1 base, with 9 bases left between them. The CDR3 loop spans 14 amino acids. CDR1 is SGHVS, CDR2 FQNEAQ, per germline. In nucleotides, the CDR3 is TGTGCCAGCAGCAGGCGCGGAAGCAATCAGCCCCAGCATTTT. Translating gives CASSRRGSNQPQHF.

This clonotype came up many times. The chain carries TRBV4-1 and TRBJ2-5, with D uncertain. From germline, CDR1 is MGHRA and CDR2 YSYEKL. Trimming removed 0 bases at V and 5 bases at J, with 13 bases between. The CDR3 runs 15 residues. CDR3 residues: CASSQERVAQETQYF. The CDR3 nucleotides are TGCGCCAGCAGCCAAGAAAGGGTAGCCCAGGAGACCCAGTACTTC.

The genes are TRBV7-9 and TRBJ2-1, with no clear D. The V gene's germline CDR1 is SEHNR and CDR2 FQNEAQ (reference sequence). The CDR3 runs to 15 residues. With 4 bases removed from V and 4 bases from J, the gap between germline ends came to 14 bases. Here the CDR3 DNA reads TGTGCCAGCAGCTCGAACGTACTGCCATACAATGAGCAGTTCTTC. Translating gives CASSSNVLPYNEQFF.

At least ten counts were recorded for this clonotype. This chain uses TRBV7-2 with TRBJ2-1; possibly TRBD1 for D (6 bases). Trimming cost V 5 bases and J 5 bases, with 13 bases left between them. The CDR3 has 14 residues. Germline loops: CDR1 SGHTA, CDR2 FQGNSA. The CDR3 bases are TGTGCCAGCAGCAACAAAAACAGGGACAATGAGCAGTTCTTC. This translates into CASSNKNRDNEQFF.

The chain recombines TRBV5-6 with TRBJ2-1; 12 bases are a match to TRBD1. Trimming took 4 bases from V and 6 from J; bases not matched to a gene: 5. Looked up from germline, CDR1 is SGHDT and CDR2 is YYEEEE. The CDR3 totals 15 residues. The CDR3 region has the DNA TGTGCCAGCAGCCTCGGGACAGGGGGCCCCAATGAGCAGTTCTTC. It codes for CASSLGTGGPNEQFF. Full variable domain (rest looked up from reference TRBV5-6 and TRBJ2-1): DAGVTQSPTHLIKTRGQQVTLRCSPKSGHDTVSWYQQALGQGPQFIFQYYEEEERQRGNFPDRFSGHQFPNYSSELNVNALLLGDSALYLCASSLGTGGPNEQFFGPGTRLTVL.

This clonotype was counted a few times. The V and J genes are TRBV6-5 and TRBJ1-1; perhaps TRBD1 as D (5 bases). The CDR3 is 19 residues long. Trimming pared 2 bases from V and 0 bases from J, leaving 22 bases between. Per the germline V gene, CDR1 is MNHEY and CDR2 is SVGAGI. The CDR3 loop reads CASSYGRYSVGGVNTEAFF. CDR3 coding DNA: TGTGCCAGCAGTTACGGGCGGTATTCGGTTGGGGGGGTGAACACTGAAGCTTTCTTT.

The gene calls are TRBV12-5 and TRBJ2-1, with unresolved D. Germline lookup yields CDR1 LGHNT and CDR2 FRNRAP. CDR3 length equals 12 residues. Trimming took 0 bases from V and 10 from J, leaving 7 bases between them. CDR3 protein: CASGLVQWEQFF. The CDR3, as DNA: TGTGCTAGTGGTTTGGTACAATGGGAGCAGTTCTTC.

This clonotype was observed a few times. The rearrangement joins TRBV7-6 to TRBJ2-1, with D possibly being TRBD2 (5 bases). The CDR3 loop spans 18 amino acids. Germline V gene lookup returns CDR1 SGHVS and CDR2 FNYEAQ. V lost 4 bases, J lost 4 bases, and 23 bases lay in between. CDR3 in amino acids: CASSSGSSLVERYNEQFF. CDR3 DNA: TGTGCCAGCAGCTCGGGCAGTTCACTAGTCGAGCGATACAATGAGCAGTTCTTC.

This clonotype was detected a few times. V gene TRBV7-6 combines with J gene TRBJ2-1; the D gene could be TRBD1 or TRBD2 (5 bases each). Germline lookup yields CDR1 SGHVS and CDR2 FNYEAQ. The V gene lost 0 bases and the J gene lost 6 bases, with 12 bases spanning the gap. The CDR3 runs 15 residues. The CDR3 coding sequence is TGTGCCAGCAGCTTAGCGGAAACTGGGGGCAATGAGCAGTTCTTC. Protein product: CASSLAETGGNEQFF. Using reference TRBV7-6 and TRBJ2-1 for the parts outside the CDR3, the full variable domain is GAGVSQSPRYKVTKRGQDVALRCDPISGHVSLYWYRQALGQGPEFLTYFNYEAQQDKSGLPNDRFSAERPEGSISTLTIQRTEQRDSAMYRCASSLAETGGNEQFFGPGTRLTVL.